The 23 T cell receptor beta chains given below trace back to one sample, sequenced in a study of T cells in Graves' hyperthyroidism and ophthalmopathy. Using RNA transcripts as the source, TCR beta CDR3 regions were amplified. TCR CDR3 regions were first amplified by RT-PCR with HTBI primers. TCRdb independently ran MiXCR on the multiplex PCR reads; one entry per CDR3 protein. The table has hundreds of thousands of distinct CDR3 sequences, around 15% seen once; the top ten hold around 14%. Sequencing was done on a sample of blood. The receptors stem from a man between 18 and 29 years old with Graves' ophthalmopathy.

Comment on this clonotype: One end of the junction fails to match germline, which may point to a read error. J is TRBJ1-1 and V is TRBV7-7, with 8 bases matching TRBD1. The CDR3 runs to 13 residues. Germline CDR1 reads SSHAT; CDR2 reads FNYEAQ (reference sequence). The CDR3 DNA reads as TGTGCTAGCAGCTCGGGACAGGACACTGAAGCTTTCTTT. Translation: CASSSGQDTEAFF.

The gene calls are TRBV5-1 and TRBJ1-4; perhaps TRBD1 as D (5 bases). The V end lost 4 bases, the J end lost 0 bases, and 16 bases lay between the germline ends. CDR1 SGHRS and CDR2 YFSETQ come from the germline V gene. The CDR3 covers 17 residues. For the CDR3, the DNA is TGCGCCAGCAGCCCCGGCCGACAGACCGCAACTAATGAAAAACTGTTTTTT. Translating gives CASSPGRQTATNEKLFF.

This clonotype was seen repeatedly, ten times or more. The genes are TRBV20-1 and TRBJ2-5; D uncertain. The CDR3 runs 10 residues. Trimming removed 6 bases at V and 7 bases at J, with 9 bases between. The germline V gene has CDR1 DFQATT and CDR2 SNEGSKA (reference sequence). CDR3 sequence (DNA): TGCAGTGCCCTGAGGTTGACCCAGTACTTC. Protein product: CSALRLTQYF.

There are many counts of this clonotype. The rearrangement links TRBV3-1 to TRBJ2-5; no clear D. CDR1 and CDR2 from the germline V gene are LGHDT and YNNKEL (reference sequence). V lost 1 base and J lost 6, with 12 bases in between. CDR3 length: 14 amino acids. The CDR3, as DNA: TGTGCCAGCAGCCAAGGCCGGCAGTGGAAGACCCAGTACTTC. Translated: CASSQGRQWKTQYF.

The table lists this clonotype with many counts. The chain combines TRBV5-1 with TRBJ1-2, with D unresolved. Germline V CDR1 and CDR2: SGHRS, YFSETQ. Trimming pared 0 bases from V and 7 bases from J, leaving 13 bases between. The CDR3 covers 14 residues. The CDR3 bases are TGCGCCAGCAGCTTGGGTCCGACCTCAGGTGGCTACACCTTC. Its protein product is CASSLGPTSGGYTF.

This clonotype was picked up many times. In DNA form, the CDR3 reads TGTGCCAGCAGACTCCTAGACAGGGACGCTGAAGCTTTCTTT. Translation gives CASRLLDRDAEAFF. The V call is TRBV13, the J call TRBJ1-1, with TRBD1 matching 7 bases. The V gene's germline CDR1 is PRHDT and CDR2 FYEKMQ (reference sequence). The length of the CDR3 is 14 residues. Trimming at V came to 6 bases and at J to 6 bases, leaving 10 bases not matched to a gene.

This clonotype was seen ten or more times. The CDR3 nucleotides are TGTGCCAGCACCATAGGGACAGGGACGTACGAGCAGTACTTC. It specifies CASTIGTGTYEQYF. The chain joins TRBV12-3 or TRBV12-4 to TRBJ2-7; 9 bases are a match to TRBD1. V gave up 7 bases and J gave up 4 bases; unmatched junction bases: 8. The CDR3 contains 14 residues.

This clonotype has at least ten counts. The V call is TRBV2, the J call TRBJ1-6; 7 bases agree with TRBD1. The ends lost 1 base at V and 7 bases at J; junction bases unmatched: 4. Germline assignment: CDR1 SNHLY and CDR2 FYNNEI. This CDR3 has 15 residues. The DNA of the CDR3 is TGTGCCAGCAGTGAAGAGCGGACAGGCAATTCACCCCTCCACTTT. Translating it yields CASSEERTGNSPLHF.

In regard to this clonotype: A much larger clone differs by one base, so this may be a read error. In DNA form, the CDR3 reads TGTGCCGGCGCTGCCTCGGGGGGCGGCAATCAGCCCCAGCATTTT. Translation: CAGAASGGGNQPQHF. This chain connects TRBV6-2 or TRBV6-3 to TRBJ1-5; the D gene is possibly TRBD1 (6 bases). Between the trimmed V and J ends, which lost 11 bases and 2 bases, there was a span of 19 bases. Germline V gives CDR1 MNHEY, CDR2 SVGEGT. The CDR3 spans 15 residues.

This clonotype was seen at least ten times. V and J are TRBV5-5 and TRBJ2-2; 10 bases are shared with TRBD1. J was trimmed by 4 bases and V by 2 bases; bases with no gene match: 5. CDR1 is SGHKS and CDR2 is YYEKEE in the germline V gene (reference sequence). This CDR3 has 16 amino acids. CDR3 protein: CASSLGTGVSTGELFF. CDR3 bases: TGTGCCAGCAGCTTAGGGACAGGGGTGTCCACCGGGGAGCTGTTTTTT.

This clonotype has at least ten counts. The chain links TRBV30 to TRBJ2-1; maybe TRBD1 (5 bases). The CDR3 contains 15 residues. V was trimmed by 0 bases and J by 10 bases, leaving 19 bases between them. CDR1 and CDR2 (germline): GTSNPN, SVGIG (reference sequence). DNA for the CDR3: TGTGCCTGGAGTGTACCCGGGCCTCCGAACAGGGAGCAGTTCTTC. The encoded protein is CAWSVPGPPNREQFF. The full variable domain, rest sourced from reference TRBV30 and TRBJ2-1, is SQTIHQWPATLVQPVGSPLSLECTVEGTSNPNLYWYRQAAGRGLQLLFYSVGIGQISSEVPQNLSASRPQDRQFILSSKKLLLSDSGFYLCAWSVPGPPNREQFFGPGTRLTVL.

In its sample, this clonotype was seen many times. The rearrangement uses TRBV6-1 and TRBJ1-1; D may be TRBD1 (5 bases). CDR1 and CDR2 (germline): MNHNS, SASEGT. V was shortened by 5 bases and J by 0 bases, with 13 bases between the two germline ends. The CDR3 runs 15 residues. CDR3 coding DNA: TGTGCCAGCAGTTCGAGAGGGGAACTGAACACTGAAGCTTTCTTT. It is translated as CASSSRGELNTEAFF.

This clonotype was seen repeatedly, ten times or more. The chain carries TRBV19 and TRBJ2-7; 13 positions agree with TRBD2. This CDR3 is built from 16 residues. With 5 bases clipped from V and 4 bases from J, the junction kept 8 bases outside the gene matches. Germline V gives CDR1 LNHDA, CDR2 SQIVND (reference sequence). CDR3 DNA: TGTGCCAGTAGTCCACAGGGACTAGCGGGGCCTTACGAGCAGTACTTC. Translation: CASSPQGLAGPYEQYF.

J is TRBJ2-1 and V is TRBV6-5; 8 bases are shared with TRBD2. CDR1 and CDR2 (germline): MNHEY, SVGAGI. V lost 0 bases to trimming and J lost 1 base; unmatched junction nucleotides: 8. The CDR3 length is 18 residues. This chain's CDR3 is CASSYSERGPLSYNEQFF. CDR3 sequence (DNA): TGTGCCAGCAGTTACTCGGAGCGGGGGCCCTTATCCTACAATGAGCAGTTCTTC.

This rearrangement joins TRBV19 to TRBJ1-2; D unclear. Germline V CDR1 and CDR2: LNHDA, SQIVND (reference sequence). The CDR3 contains 13 residues. Trimming shortened V by 5 bases and J by 3 bases, and 10 bases separated the two germline ends. CDR3 sequence reads: CASSEIWDYGYTF. DNA of the CDR3: TGTGCCAGTAGTGAGATCTGGGACTATGGCTACACCTTC.

There are many counts of this clonotype. DNA for the CDR3: TGTGCCAGCAGCTTAGAACGTGGTACTGAAGCTTTCTTT. Residues: CASSLERGTEAFF. The chain joins TRBV13 to TRBJ1-1; no clear D gene. The CDR3 extends over 13 amino acids. Trimming took off 1 base at V and 5 bases at J, with 8 bases between the two ends. The germline V gene encodes CDR1 PRHDT and CDR2 FYEKMQ (reference sequence).

The J gene is TRBJ2-7, the V gene TRBV3-1; perhaps TRBD1 as D (5 bases). The ends were cut back, 6 bases at V and 2 bases at J, with 14 bases in the middle. The CDR3 has 14 residues. The germline gives CDR1 LGHDT, CDR2 YNNKEL (reference sequence). DNA of the CDR3: TGTGCCAGCAGGGCAAGGGGTGGGACCTACGAGCAGTACTTC. Translation: CASRARGGTYEQYF.

This clonotype was detected many times. CDR3 DNA sequence: TGTGCCAGCAGTTTATCGAGGAGCCCGCCTATGGATACCCAGTACTTC. Amino acid sequence: CASSLSRSPPMDTQYF. V and J are TRBV27 and TRBJ2-5; D unclear. CDR1 MNHEY and CDR2 SMNVEV come from the germline V gene (reference sequence). Between the trimmed V and J ends, which lost 0 bases and 8 bases, there was a span of 19 bases. This CDR3 spans 16 amino acids.

There are many counts of this clonotype. The chain carries TRBV3-1 and TRBJ2-7; TRBD2 is a possible D gene (5 bases). The CDR3 has 15 amino acids. Per germline, CDR1 LGHDT and CDR2 YNNKEL (reference sequence). V dropped 0 bases and J dropped 5 bases, with 14 bases sitting between them. CDR3 DNA sequence: TGTGCCAGCAGCCAAGATCTAGCCTTCGGGAACGAGCAGTACTTC. It is translated as CASSQDLAFGNEQYF.

This clonotype was recorded many times. This chain joins TRBV20-1 and TRBJ2-7; TRBD2 matches at 8 bases. This CDR3 is 14 amino acids long. Per germline, CDR1 DFQATT and CDR2 SNEGSKA (reference sequence). Trimming at V came to 0 bases and at J to 5 bases, leaving 6 bases not matched to a gene. CDR3 nucleotide sequence: TGCAGTGCTAGAGAGCGAGCGGGAGTCAACGAGCAGTACTTC. Translation: CSARERAGVNEQYF.

Concerning this clonotype itself: Since a much larger clone is just one base distant, this may be a read error. This rearrangement joins TRBV7-9 to TRBJ2-1; the D is unclear. The end of the DNA is better explained by TRBJ2-7, so the J call may be wrong. The CDR3 runs 15 residues. CDR1 is SEHNR, CDR2 FQNEAQ, per germline (reference sequence). The CDR3 loop reads CASSHPVNPYNEQYF. The CDR3 DNA follows: TGTGCCAGCAGCCACCCCGTAAACCCCTACAATGAGCAGTACTTC.

The gene calls are TRBV11-2 and TRBJ2-1; 8 nucleotides agree with TRBD1. V lost 7 bases, J lost 4 bases, and 9 bases stayed unmatched. This CDR3 contains 15 residues. Germline CDR1 and CDR2: SGHAT and FQNNGV. Here the CDR3 DNA reads TGTGCCAGCAACCACGGACAGGGCGTATACAATGAGCAGTTCTTC. Its protein is CASNHGQGVYNEQFF.

Here the CDR3 reads CASSSGTGAPFNEQFF. The CDR3 nucleotides read TGTGCCAGCAGCTCAGGGACAGGGGCCCCGTTCAATGAGCAGTTCTTC. The chain employs TRBV7-3 and TRBJ2-1; 10 nucleotides align to TRBD1. Germline V CDR1 and CDR2: SGHTA, FQGTGA. The CDR3 spans 16 residues. The V segment lost 4 bases and the J segment 6 bases; nucleotides outside the gene matches: 9. Using reference TRBV7-3 and TRBJ2-1 for the parts outside the CDR3, the full variable domain is GAGVSQTPSNKVTEKGKYVELRCDPISGHTALYWYRQSLGQGPEFLIYFQGTGAADDSGLPNDRFFAVRPEGSVSTLKIQRTERGDSAVYLCASSSGTGAPFNEQFFGPGTRLTVL.